This is a list of T cell receptor beta chains from one sample in a study of blood T cell repertoires in COVID-19. Assay used: immunoSEQ multiplex PCR; TCRdb lists only in-frame clones, some missing. Here the sample spans under 500,000 clones, around 88% being singletons. Sequencing input: peripheral blood. The receptors were sampled from a woman in her 30s with acute or convalescent COVID-19. Both conserved end residues are part of each CDR3. The order of the fields is J gene, D gene, clone size, V gene, CDR3 protein, CDR3 DNA. The D gene is left open where the match is weak. Only some rows state a clone size, as once, few, many or a class for expanded clones.

TRBJ2-3 TRBD2 . TRBV7-8 CASSLALAGGNKYF TGTGCCAGCAGCTTAGCTCTAGCGGGGGGTAATAAGTATTTT
TRBJ2-5 . once TRBV5-4 CASSGLGANQETQYF TGTGCCAGCAGCGGTTTAGGAGCCAACCAAGAGACCCAGTACTTC
TRBJ2-3 . . TRBV6-1 CASSEIFTDTQYF TGTGCCAGCAGTGAAATATTTACAGATACGCAGTATTTT
TRBJ2-5 . . TRBV30 CAWTQKETQYF TGTGCCTGGACCCAAAAAGAGACCCAGTACTTC
TRBJ2-5 TRBD2 . TRBV7-8 CASSLLPSGGQETQYF TGTGCCAGCAGCTTATTGCCTAGCGGGGGCCAAGAGACCCAGTACTTC
TRBJ1-5 . . TRBV11-2 CASSSARGGPNQPQHF TGTGCCAGCAGCTCGGCACGTGGCGGCCCAAATCAGCCCCAGCATTTT
TRBJ1-1 . once TRBV3-1/TRBV3-2 CASSHSGSNTEAFF TGTGCCAGCAGCCATTCGGGGTCCAACACTGAAGCTTTCTTT
TRBJ2-3 TRBD1 once TRBV14 CASSHKGGPSTDTQYF TGTGCCAGCAGCCATAAAGGGGGCCCCAGCACAGATACGCAGTATTTT
TRBJ1-2 TRBD1 . TRBV29-1 CSVEGGQSYGYTF TGCAGCGTTGAAGGGGGACAGAGCTATGGCTACACCTTC
TRBJ1-4 TRBD1 . TRBV7-9 CASSFPGQGNEKLFF TGTGCCAGCAGCTTTCCGGGACAGGGCAATGAAAAACTGTTTTTT
TRBJ2-7 TRBD2 . TRBV9 CASSVFAGGPGEQYF TGTGCCAGCAGCGTATTTGCGGGGGGCCCGGGCGAGCAGTACTTC
TRBJ1-1 TRBD1 . TRBV18 CASSPGTDNTEAFF TGTGCCAGCTCACCAGGGACAGATAACACTGAAGCTTTCTTT
TRBJ2-3 TRBD1 . TRBV7-2 CASSFMDRDGDTQYF TGTGCCAGCAGCTTCATGGACAGGGATGGAGATACGCAGTATTTT
TRBJ2-3 TRBD2 . TRBV24-1 CATSEQERGAYFTDTQYF TGTGCCACCAGTGAGCAAGAGCGGGGGGCCTATTTCACAGATACGCAGTATTTT
TRBJ1-1 . once TRBV10-2 CASSDGHEAFF TGCGCCAGCAGTGACGGACATGAAGCTTTCTTT
TRBJ1-1 . . TRBV29-1 CSVDSGSEAFF TGCAGCGTTGATTCAGGGTCTGAAGCTTTCTTT
TRBJ1-5 TRBD1 once TRBV10-2 CASRPGQGTPLTQHF TGCGCCAGCAGGCCGGGACAGGGGACCCCATTGACCCAGCATTTT
TRBJ2-2 . . TRBV15 CATSREGNRVTGELFF TGTGCCACCAGCAGAGAGGGGAACAGGGTCACCGGGGAGCTGTTTTTT
TRBJ2-7 TRBD1 . TRBV7-7 CASSHYQRTGGEQYF TGTGCCAGCAGCCATTACCAACGGACAGGGGGCGAGCAGTACTTC
TRBJ2-1 TRBD2 . TRBV18 CASSPAGRDEQFF TGTGCCAGCTCACCGGCAGGGAGGGACGAGCAGTTCTTC
TRBJ1-2 . . TRBV7-9 CASSLLGGGLQRSTF TGTGCCAGCAGCTTATTAGGTGGGGGACTGCAACGAAGCACCTTC
TRBJ2-2 TRBD1 . TRBV18 CASSPRTGNTGELFF TGTGCCAGCTCACCAAGGACAGGGAACACCGGGGAGCTGTTTTTT
TRBJ2-5 TRBD1 . TRBV9 CASSVEGTVQETQYF TGTGCCAGCAGCGTAGAGGGGACAGTACAAGAGACCCAGTACTTC
TRBJ2-5 TRBD1 . TRBV6-6 CASSPGRGGRYQETQYF TGTGCCAGCAGTCCCGGGCGAGGGGGCCGGTACCAAGAGACCCAGTACTTC
TRBJ2-5 . few TRBV6-5 CASSYSPTHASQYF TGTGCCAGCAGTTACTCGCCCACTCACGCTAGCCAGTACTTC
TRBJ1-1 . . TRBV21-1 CASSKEGTAGVEAFF TGTGCCAGCAGCAAAGAGGGGACTGCGGGAGTTGAAGCTTTCTTT
TRBJ2-7 TRBD2 . TRBV4-1 CASSTTSGGNYEQYF TGCGCCAGCAGCACCACTAGCGGGGGGAACTACGAGCAGTACTTC
TRBJ1-1 TRBD1 few TRBV6-5 CASSYLNRGQGEAFF TGTGCCAGCAGTTACCTAAACAGGGGGCAGGGTGAAGCTTTCTTT
TRBJ1-1 . . TRBV20-1 CSASSGEAFF TGCAGTGCTAGCTCAGGTGAAGCTTTCTTT
TRBJ2-1 TRBD2 . TRBV9 CASSEPINPTGTSGYNEQFF TGTGCCAGCAGCGAGCCAATTAACCCGACCGGGACTAGCGGCTACAATGAGCAGTTCTTC
TRBJ2-2 . . TRBV24-1 CATGAIGELFF TGTGCCACCGGGGCGATCGGGGAGCTGTTTTTT
TRBJ2-4 . . TRBV4-1 CASSQDPGGLNIQYF TGCGCCAGCAGCCAAGATCCCGGTGGACTAAACATTCAGTACTTC
TRBJ2-3 TRBD2 . TRBV5-1 CASSLGGLAGRDTQYF TGCGCCAGCAGCTTGGGGGGACTAGCGGGAAGAGATACGCAGTATTTT
TRBJ2-2 . once TRBV6-6 CASRDTGTGELFF TGTGCCAGCAGGGATACAGGGACCGGGGAGCTGTTTTTT
TRBJ1-1 . . TRBV7-9 CASSHLPGENEAFF TGTGCCAGCAGCCACCTGCCCGGGGAGAATGAAGCTTTCTTT
TRBJ2-7 . . TRBV9 CASSRGTTTYEQYF TGTGCCAGCAGCAGAGGGACAACCACCTACGAGCAGTACTTC
TRBJ2-3 TRBD1 . TRBV9 CASSASTGTTDTQYF TGTGCCAGCAGCGCCTCGACAGGGACCACAGATACGCAGTATTTT
TRBJ1-4 . . TRBV19 CASSITWAVYEKLFF TGTGCCAGTAGTATCACCTGGGCCGTGTATGAAAAACTGTTTTTT
TRBJ2-7 TRBD1 . TRBV11-1 CASSLNPGGSYEQYF TGTGCCAGCAGCTTAAATCCAGGGGGCTCCTACGAGCAGTACTTC
TRBJ1-2 TRBD1 . TRBV19 CASSMETGSYQYGYTF TGTGCCAGTAGCATGGAGACAGGGTCATACCAGTATGGCTACACCTTC
TRBJ2-6 . . TRBV11-1 CASSYQAGANVLTF TGTGCCAGCAGCTATCAGGCCGGGGCCAACGTCCTGACTTTC
TRBJ2-2 TRBD1 once TRBV9 CASSPRQGRVYSGELFF TGTGCCAGCAGCCCGAGACAGGGAAGGGTGTACTCCGGGGAGCTGTTTTTT
TRBJ2-3 . . TRBV5-1 CASSGGDWTDTQYF TGCGCCAGCAGCGGGGGCGATTGGACAGATACGCAGTATTTT
TRBJ1-2 TRBD1 . TRBV5-4 CASSPTKGAFGYTF TGTGCCAGCAGCCCCACGAAGGGGGCGTTCGGCTACACCTTC
TRBJ2-1 TRBD2 few TRBV5-1 CASSPSTSGGYNEQFF TGCGCCAGCAGCCCATCCACTAGCGGGGGGTACAATGAGCAGTTCTTC
TRBJ1-1 . . TRBV3-1/TRBV3-2 CASSRTGLEAFF TGTGCCAGCAGCCGTACAGGGTTGGAAGCTTTCTTT
TRBJ1-2 TRBD1 few TRBV27 CASSLTGTGYGYTF TGTGCCAGCAGTTTGACCGGGACAGGCTATGGCTACACCTTC
TRBJ2-1 . . TRBV20-1 CSASGRRTIDEQFF TGCAGTGCTAGTGGTCGAAGGACTATCGATGAGCAGTTCTTC
TRBJ2-7 TRBD2 . TRBV5-6 CASYRLAEYLYEQYF TGTGCCAGTTACCGACTAGCGGAATATCTCTACGAGCAGTACTTC
TRBJ2-7 TRBD1 . TRBV27 CASTLLGTASSYEQYF TGTGCCAGCACCTTACTCGGGACAGCGTCCTCCTACGAGCAGTACTTC
TRBJ1-5 . . TRBV6-5 CASRQASNQPQHF TGTGCCAGCCGACAGGCTAGCAATCAGCCCCAGCATTTT
TRBJ2-3 . . TRBV21-1 CASSKDGQGEPPSTDTQYF TGTGCCAGCAGCAAAGACGGGCAGGGGGAACCCCCTAGCACAGATACGCAGTATTTT
TRBJ1-6 TRBD1 . TRBV6-6 CASSRIPGQADSPLHF TGTGCCAGCAGTCGAATCCCGGGACAGGCGGACTCACCCCTCCACTTT